The 10 T cell receptor beta chains given below trace back to one sample, sequenced in a study of OX40 agonist ivuxolimab in advanced cancers. Method: immunoSEQ multiplex PCR; TCRdb's copy keeps in-frame clones and lacks some. The sample lists 70,000 to 80,000 clones; approximately 84% were seen once. The sequences come from CD4+ or CD8+ T cells sorted from blood, collected in a trial of the OX40 agonist ivuxolimab. The receptors shown here come from an adult with an advanced solid tumor such as melanoma, head and neck, liver or kidney cancer.

The chain joins TRBV18 to TRBJ2-1; 8 bases match TRBD1. Germline V gene data show CDR1 as KGHSH and CDR2 as LQKENI. The V gene end was trimmed by 3 bases and the J gene end by 0 bases; junction bases not matched to a gene: 10. The CDR3 is 18 residues long. The CDR3 spells CASSPQQGAVSSYNEQFF. Written as DNA, the CDR3 is TGTGCCAGCTCACCCCAGCAGGGGGCGGTTTCCTCCTACAATGAGCAGTTCTTC. Full variable domain (remainder filled in from reference TRBV18 and TRBJ2-1): NAGVMQNPRHLVRRRGQEARLRCSPMKGHSHVYWYRQLPEEGLKFMVYLQKENIIDESGMPKERFSAEFPKEGPSILRIQQVVRGDSAAYFCASSPQQGAVSSYNEQFFGPGTRLTVL.

The chain carries TRBV18 and TRBJ2-3, with TRBD2 matching over 12 bases. The CDR3 sequence is 15 residues long. Germline values: CDR1 KGHSH, CDR2 LQKENI. With 3 bases clipped from V and 6 bases from J, the junction kept 4 bases outside the gene matches. The CDR3 protein is CASSPSGTSGDTQYF. The CDR3 coding sequence is TGTGCCAGCTCACCGTCCGGGACTAGCGGGGATACGCAGTATTTT.

The V and J genes are TRBV28 and TRBJ1-1, with D uncertain. Germline loops: CDR1 MDHEN, CDR2 SYDVKM. This CDR3 spans 17 amino acids. The V gene lost 5 bases and the J gene lost 1 base, with 20 bases spanning the gap. CDR3 protein: CASSPPGSQVSNTEAFF. CDR3 sequence (DNA): TGTGCCAGCAGTCCCCCGGGAAGCCAAGTTTCGAACACTGAAGCTTTCTTT.

The chain carries TRBV10-1 and TRBJ2-1; possibly TRBD2 for D (6 bases). Per the germline V gene, CDR1 is WNHNN and CDR2 is SYGVQD (reference sequence). CDR3 length: 14 amino acids. Trimming left V 4 bases short and J 2 bases short, with 9 bases between. CDR3 bases: TGCGCCAGCAGTGTGGCGGGACCCTACAATGAGCAGTTCTTC. It yields the protein CASSVAGPYNEQFF.

This rearrangement joins TRBV11-3 to TRBJ1-1; no firm D call. Germline V gene data show CDR1 as SGHNT and CDR2 as YENEEA. This CDR3 is 14 amino acids long. Trimming pared 1 base from V and 1 base from J, leaving 7 bases between. The CDR3 nucleotides are TGTGCCAGCAGCTTAGGAGGGCCGAACACTGAAGCTTTCTTT. This codes for CASSLGGPNTEAFF.

The gene calls are TRBV10-3 and TRBJ2-1; 13 nucleotides align to TRBD2. Trimming removed 1 base from V and 7 bases from J; junction bases left unmatched: 7. The CDR3 spans 17 residues. Germline CDR1 and CDR2: ENHRY and SYGVKD. The DNA of the CDR3 is TGTGCCATCAGTGAGTTCGGACTAGCGGGAGAGGGTAATGAGCAGTTCTTC. It codes for CAISEFGLAGEGNEQFF.

DNA of the CDR3: TGTGCCAGCAGTGGGGGGGGACTAGCGGGAGTCGAGCAGTACTTC. Amino acid sequence: CASSGGGLAGVEQYF. The V gene is TRBV2, the J gene TRBJ2-7, with TRBD2 identical over 14 bases. CDR1 is SNHLY and CDR2 is FYNNEI in the germline V gene. With 4 bases clipped from V and 6 bases from J, the junction kept 5 bases outside the gene matches. CDR3 size: 15 residues.

To note about this clone: Other DNA sequences of this sample code for an identical CDR3. V gene TRBV27 combines with J gene TRBJ2-7; D might be TRBD1 or TRBD2, each matching 6 bases. The CDR3 has 13 residues. CDR1 is MNHEY and CDR2 is SMNVEV in the germline V gene (reference sequence). V lost 7 bases to trimming and J lost 0 bases, with 10 bases between them. CDR3 amino acids: CASMGGASYEQYF. The CDR3 DNA is TGTGCCAGCATGGGGGGCGCCTCCTACGAGCAGTACTTC.

The chain carries TRBV2 and TRBJ2-7; 7 bases are shared with TRBD2. V lost 2 bases and J lost 5; bases outside the gene matches: 6. This CDR3 has 14 amino acids. Germline CDR1 SNHLY, CDR2 FYNNEI. CDR3 in DNA: TGTGCCAGCAGTGAATTAGGACTAGTAGACGAGCAGTACTTC. It codes for CASSELGLVDEQYF. Using reference TRBV2 and TRBJ2-7 for the parts outside the CDR3, the full variable domain is EPEVTQTPSHQVTQMGQEVILRCVPISNHLYFYWYRQILGQKVEFLVSFYNNEISEKSEIFDDQFSVERPDGSNFTLKIRSTKLEDSAMYFCASSELGLVDEQYFGPGTRLTVT.

In nucleotides, the CDR3 is TGTGCCAGCAGCCTTTCTTGGGGACGGCCGAACACTGAAGCTTTCTTT. Translation gives CASSLSWGRPNTEAFF. The chain employs TRBV11-1 and TRBJ1-1; weak D call: TRBD1 (5 bases). From germline, CDR1 is SGHAT and CDR2 FQDESV (reference sequence). This CDR3 comprises 16 residues. Trimming removed 5 bases at V and 1 base at J, with 17 bases between.